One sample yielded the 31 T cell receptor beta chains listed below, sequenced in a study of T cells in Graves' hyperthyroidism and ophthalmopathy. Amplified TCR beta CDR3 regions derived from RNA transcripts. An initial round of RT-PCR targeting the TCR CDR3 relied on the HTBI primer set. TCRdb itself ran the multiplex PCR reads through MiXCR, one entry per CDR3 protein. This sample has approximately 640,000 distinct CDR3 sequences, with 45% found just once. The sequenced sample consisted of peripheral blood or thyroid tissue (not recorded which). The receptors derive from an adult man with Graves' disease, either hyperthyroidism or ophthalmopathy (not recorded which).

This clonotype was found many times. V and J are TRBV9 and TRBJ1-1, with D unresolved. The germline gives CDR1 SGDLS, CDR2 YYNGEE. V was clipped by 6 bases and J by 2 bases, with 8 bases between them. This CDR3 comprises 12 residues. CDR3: CASTGSNTEAFF. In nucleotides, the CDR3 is TGTGCCAGCACTGGGAGCAACACTGAAGCTTTCTTT.

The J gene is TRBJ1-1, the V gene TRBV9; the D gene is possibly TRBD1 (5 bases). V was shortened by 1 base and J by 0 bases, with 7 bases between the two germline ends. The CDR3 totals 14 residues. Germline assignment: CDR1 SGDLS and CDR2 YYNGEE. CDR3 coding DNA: TGTGCCAGCAGCGTAACAGGTATGAACACTGAAGCTTTCTTT. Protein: CASSVTGMNTEAFF.

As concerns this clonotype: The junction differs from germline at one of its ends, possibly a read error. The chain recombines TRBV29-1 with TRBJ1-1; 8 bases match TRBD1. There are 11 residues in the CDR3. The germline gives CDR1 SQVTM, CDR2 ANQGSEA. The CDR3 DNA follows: TGCAGCGTAACAGGGGGGACTGATGCTTTCTTT. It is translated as CSVTGGTDAFF. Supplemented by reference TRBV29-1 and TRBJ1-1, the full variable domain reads SAVISQKPSRDICQRGTSLTIQCQVDSQVTMMFWYRQQPGQSLTLIATANQGSEATYESGFVIDKFPISRPNLTFSTLTVSNMSPEDSSIYLCSVTGGTDAFFGQGTRLTVV.

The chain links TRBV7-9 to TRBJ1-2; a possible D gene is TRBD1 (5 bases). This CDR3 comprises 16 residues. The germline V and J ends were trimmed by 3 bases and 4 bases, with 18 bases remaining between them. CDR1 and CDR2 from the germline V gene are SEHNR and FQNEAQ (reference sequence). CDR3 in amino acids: CASSFGDQGLGYGYTF. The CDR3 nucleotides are TGTGCCAGCAGCTTTGGCGACCAGGGACTTGGCTATGGCTACACCTTC.

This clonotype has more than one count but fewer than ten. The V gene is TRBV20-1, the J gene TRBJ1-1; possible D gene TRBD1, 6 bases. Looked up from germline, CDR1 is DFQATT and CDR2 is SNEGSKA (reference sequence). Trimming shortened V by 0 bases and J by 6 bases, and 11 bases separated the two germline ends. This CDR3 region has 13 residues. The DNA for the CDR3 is TGCAGTGCTAGAGACCAGGGGTTCGCTGAAGCTTTCTTT. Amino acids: CSARDQGFAEAFF.

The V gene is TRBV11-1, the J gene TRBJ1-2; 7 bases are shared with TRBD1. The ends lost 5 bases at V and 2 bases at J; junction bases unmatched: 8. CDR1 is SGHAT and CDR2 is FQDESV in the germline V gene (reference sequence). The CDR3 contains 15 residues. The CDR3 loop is CASSLSGTVNYGYTF. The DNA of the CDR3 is TGTGCCAGCAGCCTATCCGGGACAGTCAACTATGGCTACACCTTC.

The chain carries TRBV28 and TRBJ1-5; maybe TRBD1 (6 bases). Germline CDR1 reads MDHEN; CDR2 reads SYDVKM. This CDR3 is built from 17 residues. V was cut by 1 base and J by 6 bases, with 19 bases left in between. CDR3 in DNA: TGTGCCAGCAGTTTATTTAGGGGGGGCGCAGGATCTCAGCCCCAGCATTTT. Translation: CASSLFRGGAGSQPQHF.

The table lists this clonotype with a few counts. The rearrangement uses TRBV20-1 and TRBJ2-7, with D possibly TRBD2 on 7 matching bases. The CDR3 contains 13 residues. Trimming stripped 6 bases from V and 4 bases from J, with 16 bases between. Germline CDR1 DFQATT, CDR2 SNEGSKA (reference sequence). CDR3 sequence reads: CSAAGAIEYEQYF. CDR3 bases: TGCAGTGCCGCGGGGGCTATTGAGTACGAGCAGTACTTC.

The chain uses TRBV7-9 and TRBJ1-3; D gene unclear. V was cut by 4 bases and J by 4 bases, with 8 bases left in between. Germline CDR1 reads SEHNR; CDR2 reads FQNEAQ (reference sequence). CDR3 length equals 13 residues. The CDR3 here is CASSSAAGNTIYF. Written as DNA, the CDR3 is TGTGCCAGCAGCTCCGCAGCGGGAAACACCATATATTTT.

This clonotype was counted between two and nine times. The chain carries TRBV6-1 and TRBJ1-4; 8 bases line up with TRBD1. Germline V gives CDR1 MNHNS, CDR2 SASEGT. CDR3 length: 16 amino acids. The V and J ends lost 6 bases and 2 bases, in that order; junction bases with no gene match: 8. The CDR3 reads CASRSRGQMTNEKLFF. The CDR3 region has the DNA TGTGCCAGCAGAAGCAGGGGGCAGATGACTAATGAAAAACTGTTTTTT.

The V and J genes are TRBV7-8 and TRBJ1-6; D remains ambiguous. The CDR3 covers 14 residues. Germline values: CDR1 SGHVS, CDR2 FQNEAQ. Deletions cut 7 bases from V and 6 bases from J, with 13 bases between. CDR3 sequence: CASTVLGSNSPLHF. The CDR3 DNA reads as TGTGCCAGCACCGTCTTGGGTAGTAATTCACCCCTCCACTTT. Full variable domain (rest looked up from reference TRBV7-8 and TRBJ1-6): GAGVSQSPRYKVAKRGQDVALRCDPISGHVSLFWYQQALGQGPEFLTYFQNEAQLDKSGLPSDRFFAERPEGSVSTLKIQRTQQEDSAVYLCASTVLGSNSPLHFGNGTRLTVT.

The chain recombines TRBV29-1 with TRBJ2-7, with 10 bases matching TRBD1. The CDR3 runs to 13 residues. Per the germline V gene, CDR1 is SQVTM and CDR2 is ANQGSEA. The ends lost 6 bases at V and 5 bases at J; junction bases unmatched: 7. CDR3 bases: TGCAGCGTGTCCGGGACAGGGGTCCACGAGCAGTACTTC. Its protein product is CSVSGTGVHEQYF.

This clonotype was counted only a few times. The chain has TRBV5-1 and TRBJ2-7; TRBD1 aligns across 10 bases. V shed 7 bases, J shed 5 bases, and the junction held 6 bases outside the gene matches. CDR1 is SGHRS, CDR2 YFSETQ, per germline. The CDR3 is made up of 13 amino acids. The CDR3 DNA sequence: TGCGCCAGCGGAGAGACAGGGGGCCACGAGCAGTACTTC. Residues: CASGETGGHEQYF.

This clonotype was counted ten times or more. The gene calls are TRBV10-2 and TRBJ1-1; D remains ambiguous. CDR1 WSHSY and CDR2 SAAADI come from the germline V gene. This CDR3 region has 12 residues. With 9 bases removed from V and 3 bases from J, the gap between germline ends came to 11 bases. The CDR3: CASSTGDTEAFF. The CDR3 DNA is TGCGCCAGTAGTACCGGGGACACTGAAGCTTTCTTT.

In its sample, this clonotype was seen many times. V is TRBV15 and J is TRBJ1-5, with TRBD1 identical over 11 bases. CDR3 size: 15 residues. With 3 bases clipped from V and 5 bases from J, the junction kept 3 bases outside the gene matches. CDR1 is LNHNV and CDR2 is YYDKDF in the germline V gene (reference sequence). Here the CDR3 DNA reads TGTGCCACCAGCAGGGGGGACAGGGGGTATCAGCCCCAGCATTTT. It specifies CATSRGDRGYQPQHF.

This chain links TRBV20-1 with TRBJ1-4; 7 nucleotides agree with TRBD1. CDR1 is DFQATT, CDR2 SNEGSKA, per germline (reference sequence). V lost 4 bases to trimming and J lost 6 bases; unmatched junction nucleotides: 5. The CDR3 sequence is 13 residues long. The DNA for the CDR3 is TGCAGTGCTACTACAGGGGTTGATGAAAAACTGTTTTTT. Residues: CSATTGVDEKLFF.

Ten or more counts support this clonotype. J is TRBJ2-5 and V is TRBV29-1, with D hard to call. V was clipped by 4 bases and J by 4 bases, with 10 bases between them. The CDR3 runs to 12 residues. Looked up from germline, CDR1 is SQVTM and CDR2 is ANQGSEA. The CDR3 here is CSVVRVGETQYF. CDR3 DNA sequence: TGCAGCGTTGTAAGGGTTGGAGAGACCCAGTACTTC.

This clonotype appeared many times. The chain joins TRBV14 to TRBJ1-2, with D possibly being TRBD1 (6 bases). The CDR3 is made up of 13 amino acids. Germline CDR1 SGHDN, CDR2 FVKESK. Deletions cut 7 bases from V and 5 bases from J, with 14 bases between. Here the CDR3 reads CASNRRGSYGYTF. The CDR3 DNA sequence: TGTGCCAGCAATCGCAGGGGAAGTTATGGCTACACCTTC. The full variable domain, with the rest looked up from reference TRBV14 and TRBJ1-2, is EAGVTQFPSHSVIEKGQTVTLRCDPISGHDNLYWYRRVMGKEIKFLLHFVKESKQDESGMPNNRFLAERTGGTYSTLKVQPAELEDSGVYFCASNRRGSYGYTFGSGTRLTVV.

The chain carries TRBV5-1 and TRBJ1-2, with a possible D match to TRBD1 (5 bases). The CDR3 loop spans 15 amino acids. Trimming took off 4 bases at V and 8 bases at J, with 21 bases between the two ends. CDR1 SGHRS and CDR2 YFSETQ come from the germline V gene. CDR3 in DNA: TGCGCCAGCAGCCGCCAAGGGGCGCCGGTGGGAGGCTACACCTTC. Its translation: CASSRQGAPVGGYTF.

In DNA, the CDR3 is TGCAGCGTGCGGGGGGGACGTTATGGGACTGAAGCTTTCTTT. Protein product: CSVRGGRYGTEAFF. The V gene is TRBV29-1, the J gene TRBJ1-1, with D possibly TRBD1 on 5 matching bases. Germline V gene lookup returns CDR1 SQVTM and CDR2 ANQGSEA. Trimming pared 6 bases from V and 5 bases from J, leaving 19 bases between. The CDR3 is 14 amino acids. Full variable domain (remainder filled in from reference TRBV29-1 and TRBJ1-1): SAVISQKPSRDICQRGTSLTIQCQVDSQVTMMFWYRQQPGQSLTLIATANQGSEATYESGFVIDKFPISRPNLTFSTLTVSNMSPEDSSIYLCSVRGGRYGTEAFFGQGTRLTVV.

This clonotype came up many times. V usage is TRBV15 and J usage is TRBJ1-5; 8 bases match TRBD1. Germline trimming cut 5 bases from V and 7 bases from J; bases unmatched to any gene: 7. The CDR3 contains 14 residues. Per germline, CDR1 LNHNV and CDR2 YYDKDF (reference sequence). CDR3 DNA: TGTGCCACCAGCGCACAGGGGGTCGGGCAGCCCCAGCATTTT. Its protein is CATSAQGVGQPQHF.

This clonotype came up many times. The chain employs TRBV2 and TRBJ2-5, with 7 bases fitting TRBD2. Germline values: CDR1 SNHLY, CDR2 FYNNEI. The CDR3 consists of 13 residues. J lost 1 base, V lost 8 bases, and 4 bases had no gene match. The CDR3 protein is CASGGTTQETQYF. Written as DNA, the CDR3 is TGTGCCAGCGGAGGGACTACCCAAGAGACCCAGTACTTC.

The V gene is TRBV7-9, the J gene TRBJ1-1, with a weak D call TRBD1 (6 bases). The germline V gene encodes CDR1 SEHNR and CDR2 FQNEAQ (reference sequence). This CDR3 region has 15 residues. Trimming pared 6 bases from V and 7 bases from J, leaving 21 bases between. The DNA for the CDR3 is TGTGCCAGCAGTTATTCTGCCGGGACACATCTTGAAGCTTTCTTT. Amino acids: CASSYSAGTHLEAFF.

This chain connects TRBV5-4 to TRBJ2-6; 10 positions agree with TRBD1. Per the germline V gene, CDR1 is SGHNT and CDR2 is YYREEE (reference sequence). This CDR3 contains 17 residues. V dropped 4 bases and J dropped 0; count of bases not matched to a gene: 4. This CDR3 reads CASSQGTGVSGANVLTF. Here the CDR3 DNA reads TGTGCCAGCAGCCAGGGGACAGGGGTCTCTGGGGCCAACGTCCTGACTTTC.

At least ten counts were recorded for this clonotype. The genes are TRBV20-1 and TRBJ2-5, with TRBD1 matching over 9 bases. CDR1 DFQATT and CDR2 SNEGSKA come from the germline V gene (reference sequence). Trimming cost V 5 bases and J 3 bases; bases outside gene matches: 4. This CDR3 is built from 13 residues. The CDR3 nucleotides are TGCAGTGCTCCCCGGACAGGGGAAGAGACCCAGTACTTC. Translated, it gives CSAPRTGEETQYF.

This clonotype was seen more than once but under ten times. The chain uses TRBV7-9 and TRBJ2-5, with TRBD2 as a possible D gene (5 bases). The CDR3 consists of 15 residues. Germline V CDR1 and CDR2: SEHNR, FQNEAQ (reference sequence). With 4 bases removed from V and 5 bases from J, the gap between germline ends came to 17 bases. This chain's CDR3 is CASSSYAPSGETQYF. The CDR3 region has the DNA TGTGCCAGCAGCTCCTACGCTCCGTCGGGGGAGACCCAGTACTTC.

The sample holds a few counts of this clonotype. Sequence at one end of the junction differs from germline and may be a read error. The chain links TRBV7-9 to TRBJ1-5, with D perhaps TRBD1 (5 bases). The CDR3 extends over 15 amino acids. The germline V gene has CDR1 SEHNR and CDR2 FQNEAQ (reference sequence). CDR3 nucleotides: TGCGCCAGCAGCCAGATTCCCGGGACGACCGAATCGCAGCATTTT. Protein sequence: CASSQIPGTTESQHF.

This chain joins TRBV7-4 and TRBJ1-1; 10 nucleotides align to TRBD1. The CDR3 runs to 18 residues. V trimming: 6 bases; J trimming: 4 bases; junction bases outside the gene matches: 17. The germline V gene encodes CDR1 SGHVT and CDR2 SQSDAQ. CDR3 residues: CASSSKTGGAGISTEAFF. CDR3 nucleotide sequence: TGTGCCAGCAGTTCCAAGACAGGGGGCGCTGGTATAAGCACTGAAGCTTTCTTT.

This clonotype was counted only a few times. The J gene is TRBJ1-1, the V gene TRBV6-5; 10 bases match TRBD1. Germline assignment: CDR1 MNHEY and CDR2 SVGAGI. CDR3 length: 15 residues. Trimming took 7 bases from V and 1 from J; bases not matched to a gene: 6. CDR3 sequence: CASNPRTGGNTEAFF. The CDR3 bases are TGTGCCAGCAACCCAAGGACAGGGGGGAACACTGAAGCTTTCTTT.

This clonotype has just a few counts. The CDR3 DNA reads as TGCAGTGCTCGGGACAGTCGCCGGGCAACGAATTCACCCCTCCACTTT. Translated: CSARDSRRATNSPLHF. The rearrangement uses TRBV20-1 and TRBJ1-6, with 7 bases that match TRBD1. Trimming cost V 5 bases and J 7 bases; bases outside gene matches: 14. CDR3 size: 16 residues. Germline CDR1 reads DFQATT; CDR2 reads SNEGSKA (reference sequence).

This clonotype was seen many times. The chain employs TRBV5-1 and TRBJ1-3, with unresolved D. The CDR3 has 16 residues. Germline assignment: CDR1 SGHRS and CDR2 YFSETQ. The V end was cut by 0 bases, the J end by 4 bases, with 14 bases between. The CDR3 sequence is CASSLAGPSVGNTIYF. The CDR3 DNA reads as TGCGCCAGCAGCTTGGCCGGACCATCGGTAGGAAACACCATATATTTT. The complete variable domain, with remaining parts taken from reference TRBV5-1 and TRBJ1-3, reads KAGVTQTPRYLIKTRGQQVTLSCSPISGHRSVSWYQQTPGQGLQFLFEYFSETQRNKGNFPGRFSGRQFSNSRSEMNVSTLELGDSALYLCASSLAGPSVGNTIYFGEGSWLTVV.